This T cell receptor beta chain emerged from a study of T cell repertoires in cytomegalovirus infection. Background on the study: It can be stated that public TCR beta signatures indicated CMV infection as well as a matching HLA type. Study observations and caveats: The response measured ex vivo was dominated by TCR beta clonotypes (HLA-C-restricted and CMV-specific). Cumulated frequencies of public TCR beta families served to identify carriers of CMV plus the relevant HLA.

As regards this clonotype: What it binds is unknown.

The V gene lost 2 bases and the J gene lost 10 bases, with 12 bases spanning the gap. The CDR3 length is 13 residues. CDR1 LGHNA and CDR2 YNFKEQ come from the germline V gene. TCRdb analysed the reads with MiXCR anew, one entry per CDR3 protein. The sample has 500,000 or so distinct CDR3 sequences, approximately 15% seen once; the top ten hold 20% to 30%. Sequencing was done on a sample of CD8+ T cells from PBMCs. The chain has TRBV4-2 and TRBJ1-5, with a tentative D call TRBD1 (6 bases). The clonotype comes from a human donor in good health (CMV status not recorded). Some clones in this sample may be carry-over from other donors' samples. CDR3 sequence: CASSQRGSRPQHF. DNA for the CDR3: TGTGCCAGCAGCCAAAGGGGGTCCCGTCCCCAGCATTTT.